The 17 T cell receptor beta chains listed next were all sequenced from one sample in a study of beta chain features in type 1 diabetes. Since all of the isolated RNA was reverse transcribed, expressed TCRB transcripts were what got sequenced. Assay: immunoSEQ multiplex PCR; the TCRdb copy retains only in-frame clones and omits some. The table records hundreds of thousands of clones, 15% to 18% of them present only once. Sequenced input: naive CD4+ T cells from blood. The source of these receptors is a man in his late teens or twenties in good health.

The V call is TRBV5-4, the J call TRBJ1-2; possibly TRBD1 for D (6 bases). Germline V gene data show CDR1 as SGHNT and CDR2 as YYREEE (reference sequence). The CDR3 has 14 amino acids. The ends were cut back, 2 bases at V and 4 bases at J, with 12 bases in the middle. In DNA form, the CDR3 reads TGTGCCAGCAGCTTTTCCAGGGGTCCCTATGGCTACACCTTC. Amino acids: CASSFSRGPYGYTF.

Details on this clone: This CDR3 is also generated by other DNA sequences in the sample. The chain carries TRBV9 and TRBJ1-2, with unresolved D. This CDR3 has 12 amino acids. The V and J ends lost 0 bases and 4 bases respectively, with 4 bases between them. Looked up from germline, CDR1 is SGDLS and CDR2 is YYNGEE. CDR3 loop: CASSVVSYGYTF. Here the CDR3 DNA reads TGTGCCAGCAGCGTAGTCAGCTATGGCTACACCTTC.

The genes are TRBV20-1 and TRBJ2-3; D is undetermined. CDR1 and CDR2 (germline): DFQATT, SNEGSKA (reference sequence). CDR3 size: 11 residues. The CDR3 here is CRLTSTDTQYF. CDR3 DNA sequence: TGCAGGTTAACGAGCACAGATACGCAGTATTTT.

The rearrangement joins TRBV19 to TRBJ2-1; 11 nucleotides match TRBD2. The CDR3 sequence is 16 residues long. The junction had 7 bases not matched to a gene; V was cut back by 4 bases and J by 5 bases. From germline, CDR1 is LNHDA and CDR2 SQIVND (reference sequence). CDR3 in amino acids: CASSRLAGGGDNEQFF. CDR3 coding DNA: TGTGCCAGTAGTAGGCTAGCGGGAGGCGGGGACAATGAGCAGTTCTTC.

This clone was seen only a few times. This rearrangement joins TRBV5-4 to TRBJ1-6; D gene uncertain. Germline CDR1 and CDR2: SGHNT and YYREEE (reference sequence). This CDR3 is built from 16 residues. Trimming left V 0 bases short and J 0 bases short, with 7 bases between. This CDR3 reads CASSLAGSSYNSPLHF. As DNA, the CDR3 is TGTGCCAGCAGCTTGGCCGGCAGCTCCTATAATTCACCCCTCCACTTT. The full variable domain, completed using reference TRBV5-4 and TRBJ1-6, is ETGVTQSPTHLIKTRGQQVTLRCSSQSGHNTVSWYQQALGQGPQFIFQYYREEENGRGNFPPRFSGLQFPNYSSELNVNALELDDSALYLCASSLAGSSYNSPLHFGNGTRLTVT.

The J gene is TRBJ1-2, the V gene TRBV10-3, with D unclear. V dropped 0 bases and J dropped 4 bases, with 6 bases sitting between them. Germline V lookup: CDR1 ENHRY, CDR2 SYGVKD. The CDR3 sequence is 13 residues long. The CDR3 nucleotides read TGTGCCATCAGTGAGTCCGCTGGCTATGGCTACACCTTC. Protein: CAISESAGYGYTF.

This clone has a handful of counts. This chain joins TRBV21-1 and TRBJ2-7. TRBV21-1 is described as a pseudogene. This CDR3 has 16 amino acids. This CDR3 reads CASNTPSGTGFYEQYF. The CDR3 region has the DNA TGTGCCAGCAACACTCCTAGCGGGACAGGGTTCTACGAGCAGTACTTC.

This sequence joins TRBV28 and TRBJ1-2; D might be TRBD1 (5 bases). This CDR3 spans 14 amino acids. The germline V gene encodes CDR1 MDHEN and CDR2 SYDVKM. V lost 7 bases, J lost 6 bases, and 18 bases lay in between. This CDR3 is CASIPTGVIDGYTF. CDR3 bases: TGTGCCAGCATCCCCACGGGGGTAATTGATGGCTACACCTTC.

In its sample, this clone was seen a few times. The chain has TRBV10-3 and TRBJ2-3; D is undetermined. The germline gives CDR1 ENHRY, CDR2 SYGVKD. The V end was cut by 4 bases, the J end by 0 bases, with 8 bases between. The CDR3 consists of 14 residues. CDR3 loop: CAISAWVSTDTQYF. The CDR3 nucleotides read TGTGCCATCAGTGCCTGGGTGAGCACAGATACGCAGTATTTT.

This rearrangement joins TRBV9 to TRBJ2-5, with TRBD2 as a possible D gene (5 bases). The CDR3 spans 14 residues. CDR1 is SGDLS and CDR2 is YYNGEE in the germline V gene. V was clipped by 1 base and J by 1 base, with 8 bases between them. The CDR3 DNA sequence: TGTGCCAGCAGCGTAAGCCTAGCCCAAGAGACCCAGTACTTC. Translation gives CASSVSLAQETQYF.

The gene calls are TRBV4-3 and TRBJ2-7; tentatively, D is TRBD2 (5 bases). There are 14 residues in the CDR3. Per germline, CDR1 LGHNA and CDR2 YSLEER. V gave up 1 base and J gave up 4 bases, with 11 bases separating them. CDR3 sequence: CASSQGLGAYEQYF. CDR3 bases: TGCGCCAGCAGCCAAGGGCTGGGAGCGTACGAGCAGTACTTC.

The V gene is TRBV5-1, the J gene TRBJ2-7, with D possibly TRBD1 on 6 matching bases. Germline values: CDR1 SGHRS, CDR2 YFSETQ. The V end lost 0 bases, the J end lost 0 bases, and 10 bases lay between the germline ends. The CDR3 length is 15 residues. The CDR3 reads CASSLVSGVSYEQYF. CDR3 sequence (DNA): TGCGCCAGCAGCTTGGTGTCAGGGGTCTCCTACGAGCAGTACTTC. Based on the CDR3 plus reference TRBV5-1 and TRBJ2-7, the full variable domain is KAGVTQTPRYLIKTRGQQVTLSCSPISGHRSVSWYQQTPGQGLQFLFEYFSETQRNKGNFPGRFSGRQFSNSRSEMNVSTLELGDSALYLCASSLVSGVSYEQYFGPGTRLTVT.

This sequence joins TRBV6-1 and TRBJ1-5; 9 nucleotides agree with TRBD1. The ends lost 4 bases at V and 3 bases at J; junction bases unmatched: 10. Germline-derived CDR1 and CDR2 are MNHNS and SASEGT. CDR3 length: 17 residues. The CDR3 protein is CASSVRYGTGNNQPQHF. CDR3 DNA: TGTGCCAGCAGTGTGCGATATGGGACAGGGAACAATCAGCCCCAGCATTTT.

This clone has just a few counts. The gene calls are TRBV7-3 and TRBJ2-1, with TRBD1 identical over 10 bases. The germline CDR1 and CDR2 sequences are SGHTA and FQGTGA. With V trimmed by 5 bases and J by 8 bases, 6 bases remained unmatched. The length of the CDR3 is 14 residues. CDR3 sequence: CASSQGQGSHEQFF. The CDR3 nucleotides read TGTGCCAGCAGCCAGGGACAGGGGTCCCATGAGCAGTTCTTC.

The V and J genes are TRBV28 and TRBJ2-7, with D perhaps matching TRBD1 (5 bases). Germline CDR1 reads MDHEN; CDR2 reads SYDVKM. This CDR3 comprises 15 residues. Trimming left V 4 bases short and J 7 bases short, with 20 bases between. CDR3 sequence: CASSSRGRASVEQYF. CDR3 bases: TGTGCCAGCAGTTCCCGCGGCAGGGCCAGTGTGGAGCAGTACTTC.

This clone has more than one count but fewer than ten. This chain joins TRBV7-9 and TRBJ1-1; D is unresolved. Germline V gene lookup returns CDR1 SEHNR and CDR2 FQNEAQ (reference sequence). The CDR3 extends over 15 amino acids. Trimming stripped 0 bases from V and 2 bases from J, with 10 bases between. The CDR3 coding sequence is TGTGCCAGCAGCTTAGCGGAGGGTGGAAACACTGAAGCTTTCTTT. Translation: CASSLAEGGNTEAFF.

This clone was recorded a few times. The V call is TRBV29-1, the J call TRBJ2-4, with 10 bases fitting TRBD2. Germline CDR1 SQVTM, CDR2 ANQGSEA. Losses at the gene ends were 7 bases for V and 8 bases for J; bases not matched to a gene: 14. This CDR3 has 15 amino acids. CDR3 nucleotide sequence: TGCAGCGCTAATAGCGGGAGGCCCGGTATGGACATTCAGTACTTC. Its protein is CSANSGRPGMDIQYF.